Following are 7 T cell receptor beta chains from one sample sequenced in a study of cytomegalovirus exposure and HLA in healthy donors. The study ran its PCR with 60 Vbeta and 13 Jbeta primers. Sequencing was performed with immunoSEQ multiplex PCR; in TCRdb, only in-frame clones are kept and a portion is missing. The data hold more than 90,000 clones, with about 74% observed a single time. Sample: PBMCs. The receptors were sampled from a man younger than 45 in good health and CMV-seropositive.

The J gene is TRBJ1-1, the V gene TRBV5-1; 7 bases are a match to TRBD1. The CDR3 is made up of 15 amino acids. Germline V lookup: CDR1 SGHRS, CDR2 YFSETQ. The ends lost 4 bases at V and 1 base at J; junction bases unmatched: 7. CDR3 DNA: TGCGCCAGCAGCAGTATGACAGGGCCGAACACTGAAGCTTTCTTT. The encoded protein is CASSSMTGPNTEAFF.

This chain links TRBV19 with TRBJ1-5; 10 bases align to TRBD1. After removal of 6 bases from V and 0 bases from J, the junction contained 5 bases not matched to a gene. Looked up from germline, CDR1 is LNHDA and CDR2 is SQIVND (reference sequence). The CDR3 is made up of 16 amino acids. The CDR3 nucleotides read TGTGCCAGTAGCCGGACAGGGGGAGATAGCAATCAGCCCCAGCATTTT. Amino acid sequence: CASSRTGGDSNQPQHF.

The chain couples TRBV2 to TRBJ1-4, with D tentatively TRBD1 (5 bases). V gave up 0 bases and J gave up 10 bases, with 15 bases separating them. Germline assignment: CDR1 SNHLY and CDR2 FYNNEI. The CDR3 has 15 amino acids. Here the CDR3 reads CASSEAGGTRGKLFF. CDR3 bases: TGTGCCAGCAGTGAAGCGGGAGGGACCCGGGGAAAACTGTTTTTT.

The chain carries TRBV28 and TRBJ2-7; 8 bases line up with TRBD1. Germline values: CDR1 MDHEN, CDR2 SYDVKM. This CDR3 has 15 amino acids. The junction had 8 bases not matched to a gene; V was cut back by 5 bases and J by 2 bases. This CDR3 is CASSRPGTGTYEQYF. DNA for the CDR3: TGTGCCAGCAGTCGACCCGGGACAGGAACCTACGAGCAGTACTTC.

This clone has just a few counts. This chain connects TRBV9 to TRBJ2-5; perhaps TRBD2 as D (5 bases). Trimming took off 7 bases at V and 5 bases at J, with 15 bases between the two ends. There are 13 residues in the CDR3. Germline V gives CDR1 SGDLS, CDR2 YYNGEE. Here the CDR3 reads CASGWTPGETQYF. In DNA, the CDR3 is TGTGCCAGCGGATGGACTCCCGGCGAGACCCAGTACTTC.

V is TRBV29-1 and J is TRBJ2-7, with 11 bases aligning to TRBD1. Germline V lookup: CDR1 SQVTM, CDR2 ANQGSEA. V was pared by 6 bases and J by 5 bases, with 9 bases of the junction left unmatched. The CDR3 is 14 residues long. The CDR3 here is CSVLGKDRGHEQYF. The CDR3 DNA reads TGCAGCGTCCTAGGGAAGGACAGGGGGCACGAGCAGTACTTC.

This clone was seen a handful of times. The chain employs TRBV5-1 and TRBJ2-3, with D possibly being TRBD2 (6 bases). Trimming pared 4 bases from V and 4 bases from J, leaving 10 bases between. Germline lookup yields CDR1 SGHRS and CDR2 YFSETQ. The CDR3 covers 13 residues. CDR3 loop: CASSPGTPDTQYF. The DNA for the CDR3 is TGCGCCAGCAGCCCGGGGACTCCAGATACGCAGTATTTT.